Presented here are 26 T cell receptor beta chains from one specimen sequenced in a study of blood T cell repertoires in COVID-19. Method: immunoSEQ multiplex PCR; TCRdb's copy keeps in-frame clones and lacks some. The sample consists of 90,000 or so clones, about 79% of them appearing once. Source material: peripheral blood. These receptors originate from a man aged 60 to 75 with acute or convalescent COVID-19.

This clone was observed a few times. The CDR3, as DNA: TGTGCCAGCAGCGTAGACTCTTACACCATATATTTT. It codes for CASSVDSYTIYF. V is TRBV9 and J is TRBJ1-3; D remains ambiguous. Germline lookup yields CDR1 SGDLS and CDR2 YYNGEE. There are 12 residues in the CDR3. The V end was cut by 0 bases, the J end by 8 bases, with 6 bases between.

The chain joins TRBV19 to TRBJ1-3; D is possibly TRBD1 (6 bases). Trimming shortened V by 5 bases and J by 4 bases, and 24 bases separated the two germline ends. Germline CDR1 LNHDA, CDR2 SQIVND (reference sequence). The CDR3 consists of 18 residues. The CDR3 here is CASSPPRGAPNRGNTIYF. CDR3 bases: TGTGCCAGTAGTCCTCCCAGGGGAGCTCCGAATCGCGGAAACACCATATATTTT.

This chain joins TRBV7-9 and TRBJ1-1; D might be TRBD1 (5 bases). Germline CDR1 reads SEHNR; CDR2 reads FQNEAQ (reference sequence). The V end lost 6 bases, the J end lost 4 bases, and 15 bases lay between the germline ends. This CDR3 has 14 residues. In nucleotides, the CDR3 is TGTGCCAGCAGAATCTCTGGGGGGAGCACTGAAGCTTTCTTT. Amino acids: CASRISGGSTEAFF.

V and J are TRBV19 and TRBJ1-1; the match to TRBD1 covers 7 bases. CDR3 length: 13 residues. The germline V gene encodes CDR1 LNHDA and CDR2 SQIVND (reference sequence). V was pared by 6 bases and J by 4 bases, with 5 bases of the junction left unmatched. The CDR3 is CASSVTGRTEAFF. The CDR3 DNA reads TGTGCCAGTAGCGTGACAGGGCGCACTGAAGCTTTCTTT. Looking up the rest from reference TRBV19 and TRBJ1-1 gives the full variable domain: DGGITQSPKYLFRKEGQNVTLSCEQNLNHDAMYWYRQDPGQGLRLIYYSQIVNDFQKGDIAEGYSVSREKKESFPLTVTSAQKNPTAFYLCASSVTGRTEAFFGQGTRLTVV.

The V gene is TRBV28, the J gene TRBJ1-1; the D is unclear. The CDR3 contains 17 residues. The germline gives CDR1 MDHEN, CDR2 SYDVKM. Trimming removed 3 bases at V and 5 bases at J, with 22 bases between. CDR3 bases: TGTGCCAGCAGTTTCCCTCGTAGTGCCGGGATTGGTACTGAAGCTTTCTTT. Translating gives CASSFPRSAGIGTEAFF.

CDR3 DNA: TGTGCCAGTAGAAGATTTGCTGGGGAGGGAAAGAAGAGTGAAAAACTGTTTTTT. It yields the protein CASRRFAGEGKKSEKLFF. J is TRBJ1-4 and V is TRBV19; no clear D. The length of the CDR3 is 18 residues. Germline CDR1 and CDR2: LNHDA and SQIVND (reference sequence). Trimming left V 6 bases short and J 7 bases short, with 27 bases between.

CDR3 in amino acids: CASSLAGTSGLADTQYF. Here the CDR3 DNA reads TGCGCCAGCAGCTTGGCCGGGACTAGCGGTCTGGCAGATACGCAGTATTTT. The chain couples TRBV5-1 to TRBJ2-3; 11 nucleotides agree with TRBD2. Germline V gene data show CDR1 as SGHRS and CDR2 as YFSETQ. V lost 0 bases to trimming and J lost 4 bases; unmatched junction nucleotides: 7. The CDR3 consists of 17 residues.

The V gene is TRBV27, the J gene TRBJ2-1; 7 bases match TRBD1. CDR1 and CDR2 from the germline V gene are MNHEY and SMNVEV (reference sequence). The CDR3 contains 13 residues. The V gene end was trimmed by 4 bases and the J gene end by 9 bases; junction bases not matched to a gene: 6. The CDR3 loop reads CASSYEQGTEQFF. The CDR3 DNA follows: TGTGCCAGCAGTTACGAACAGGGGACTGAGCAGTTCTTC.

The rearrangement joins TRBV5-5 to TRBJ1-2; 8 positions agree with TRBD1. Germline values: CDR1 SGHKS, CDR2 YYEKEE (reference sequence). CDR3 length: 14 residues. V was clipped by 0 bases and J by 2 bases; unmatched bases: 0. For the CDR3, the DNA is TGTGCCAGCAGCTTGGGGGACAGGAACTATGGCTACACCTTC. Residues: CASSLGDRNYGYTF. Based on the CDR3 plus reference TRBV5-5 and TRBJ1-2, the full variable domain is DAGVTQSPTHLIKTRGQQVTLRCSPISGHKSVSWYQQVLGQGPQFIFQYYEKEERGRGNFPDRFSARQFPNYSSELNVNALLLGDSALYLCASSLGDRNYGYTFGSGTRLTVV.

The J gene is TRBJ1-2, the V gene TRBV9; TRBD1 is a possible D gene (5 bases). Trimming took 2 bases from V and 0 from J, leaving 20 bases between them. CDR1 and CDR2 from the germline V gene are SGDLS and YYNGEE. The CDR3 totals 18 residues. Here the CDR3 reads CASSVRAGVTPPNYGYTF. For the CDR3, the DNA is TGTGCCAGCAGCGTCCGGGCGGGGGTCACCCCTCCTAACTATGGCTACACCTTC.

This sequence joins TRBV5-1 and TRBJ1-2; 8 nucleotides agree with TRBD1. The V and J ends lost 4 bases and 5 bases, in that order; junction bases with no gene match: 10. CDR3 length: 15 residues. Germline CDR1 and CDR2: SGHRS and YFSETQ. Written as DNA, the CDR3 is TGCGCCAGCAGCGTGTCCGGGACAGGCTCGTATGGCTACACCTTC. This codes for CASSVSGTGSYGYTF.

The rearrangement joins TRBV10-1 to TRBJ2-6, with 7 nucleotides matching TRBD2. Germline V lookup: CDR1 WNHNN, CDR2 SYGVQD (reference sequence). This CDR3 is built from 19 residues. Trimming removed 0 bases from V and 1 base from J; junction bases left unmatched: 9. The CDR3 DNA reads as TGCGCCAGCAGTGAGTCGTCAGCGGGGACGAGATCTGGGGCCAACGTCCTGACTTTC. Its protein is CASSESSAGTRSGANVLTF.

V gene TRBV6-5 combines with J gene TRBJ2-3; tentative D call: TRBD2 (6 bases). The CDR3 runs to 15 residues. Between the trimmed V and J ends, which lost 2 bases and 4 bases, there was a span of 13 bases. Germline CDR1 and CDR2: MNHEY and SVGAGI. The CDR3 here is CASSYRGIDADTQYF. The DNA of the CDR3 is TGTGCCAGCAGTTACCGGGGGATAGATGCAGATACGCAGTATTTT.

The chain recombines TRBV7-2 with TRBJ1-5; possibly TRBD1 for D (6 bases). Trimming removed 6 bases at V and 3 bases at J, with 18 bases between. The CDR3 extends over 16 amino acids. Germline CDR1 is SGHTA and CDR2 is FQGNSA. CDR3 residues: CASSLGGGWDNQPQHF. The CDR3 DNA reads TGTGCCAGCAGTCTAGGGGGGGGTTGGGACAATCAGCCCCAGCATTTT.

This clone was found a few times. This CDR3 is CASSLRVGNTIYF. CDR3 nucleotides: TGTGCCAGCAGTTTGAGGGTAGGAAACACCATATATTTT. The genes are TRBV27 and TRBJ1-3; D remains unclear. Trimming removed 3 bases at V and 4 bases at J, with 7 bases between. The CDR3 runs to 13 residues. Germline CDR1 reads MNHEY; CDR2 reads SMNVEV (reference sequence).

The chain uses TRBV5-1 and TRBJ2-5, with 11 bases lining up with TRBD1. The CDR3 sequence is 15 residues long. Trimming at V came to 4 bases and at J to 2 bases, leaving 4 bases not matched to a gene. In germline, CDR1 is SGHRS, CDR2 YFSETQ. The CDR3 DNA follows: TGCGCCAGCAGCCGCGGGACAGGGGGACAAGAGACCCAGTACTTC. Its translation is CASSRGTGGQETQYF.

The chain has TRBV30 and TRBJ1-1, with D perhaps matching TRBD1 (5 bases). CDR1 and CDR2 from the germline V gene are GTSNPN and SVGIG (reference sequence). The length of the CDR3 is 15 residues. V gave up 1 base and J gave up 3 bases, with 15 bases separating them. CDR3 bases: TGTGCCTGGAGTGCCTCTGGAGGAGGGGACACTGAAGCTTTCTTT. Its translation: CAWSASGGGDTEAFF. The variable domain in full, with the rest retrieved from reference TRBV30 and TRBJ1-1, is SQTIHQWPATLVQPVGSPLSLECTVEGTSNPNLYWYRQAAGRGLQLLFYSVGIGQISSEVPQNLSASRPQDRQFILSSKKLLLSDSGFYLCAWSASGGGDTEAFFGQGTRLTVV.

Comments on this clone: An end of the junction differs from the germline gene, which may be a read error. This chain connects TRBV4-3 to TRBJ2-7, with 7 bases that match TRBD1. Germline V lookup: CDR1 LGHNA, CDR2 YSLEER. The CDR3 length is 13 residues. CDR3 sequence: CASSQDRDRALCF. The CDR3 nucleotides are TGCGCCAGCAGCCAAGATCGAGACAGGGCTTTATGCTTC.

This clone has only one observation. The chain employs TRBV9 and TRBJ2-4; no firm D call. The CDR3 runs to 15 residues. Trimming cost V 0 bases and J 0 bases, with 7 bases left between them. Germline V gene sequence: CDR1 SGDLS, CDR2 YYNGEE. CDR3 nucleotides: TGTGCCAGCAGCGTAGGAACTCAAGCCAAAAACATTCAGTACTTC. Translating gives CASSVGTQAKNIQYF.

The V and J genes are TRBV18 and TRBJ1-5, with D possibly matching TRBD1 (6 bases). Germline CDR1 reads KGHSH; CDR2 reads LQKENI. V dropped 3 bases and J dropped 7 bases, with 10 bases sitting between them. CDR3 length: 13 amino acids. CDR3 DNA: TGTGCCAGCTCACCCCAGGGGAGACAGCCCCAGCATTTT. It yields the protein CASSPQGRQPQHF.

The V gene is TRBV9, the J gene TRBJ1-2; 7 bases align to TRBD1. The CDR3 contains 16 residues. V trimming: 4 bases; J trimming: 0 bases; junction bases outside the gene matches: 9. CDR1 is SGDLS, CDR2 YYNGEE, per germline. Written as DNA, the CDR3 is TGTGCCAGCAGCCCGGTCGGACAGGCGCCTAACTATGGCTACACCTTC. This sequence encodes CASSPVGQAPNYGYTF.

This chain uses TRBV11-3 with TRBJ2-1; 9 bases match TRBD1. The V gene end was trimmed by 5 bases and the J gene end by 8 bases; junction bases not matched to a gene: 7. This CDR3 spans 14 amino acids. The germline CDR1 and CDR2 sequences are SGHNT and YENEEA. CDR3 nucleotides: TGTGCCAGCAGCAAAGGACAGGGGTTTCATGAGCAGTTCTTC. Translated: CASSKGQGFHEQFF. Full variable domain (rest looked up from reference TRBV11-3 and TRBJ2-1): EAGVVQSPRYKIIEKKQPVAFWCNPISGHNTLYWYLQNLGQGPELLIRYENEEAVDDSQLPKDRFSAERLKGVDSTLKIQPAELGDSAVYLCASSKGQGFHEQFFGPGTRLTVL.

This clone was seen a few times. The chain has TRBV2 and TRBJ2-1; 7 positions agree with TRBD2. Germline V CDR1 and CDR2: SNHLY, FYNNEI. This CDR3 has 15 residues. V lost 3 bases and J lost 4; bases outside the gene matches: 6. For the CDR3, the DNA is TGTGCCAGCAGTGACAACGGGGGGTCTTACAATGAGCAGTTCTTC. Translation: CASSDNGGSYNEQFF.

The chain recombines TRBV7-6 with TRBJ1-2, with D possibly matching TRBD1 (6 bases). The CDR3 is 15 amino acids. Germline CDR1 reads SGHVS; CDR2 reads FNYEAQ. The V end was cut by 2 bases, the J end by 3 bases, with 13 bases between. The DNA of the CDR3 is TGTGCCAGCAGCTTAACCGCAGGGGCGGACTATGGCTACACCTTC. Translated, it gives CASSLTAGADYGYTF.

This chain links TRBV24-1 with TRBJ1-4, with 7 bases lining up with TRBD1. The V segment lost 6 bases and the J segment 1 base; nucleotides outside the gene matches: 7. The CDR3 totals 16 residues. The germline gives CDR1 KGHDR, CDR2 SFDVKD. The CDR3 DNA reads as TGTGCCACCAGTAAAGGGACAGTCGGAACTAATGAAAAACTGTTTTTT. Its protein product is CATSKGTVGTNEKLFF.

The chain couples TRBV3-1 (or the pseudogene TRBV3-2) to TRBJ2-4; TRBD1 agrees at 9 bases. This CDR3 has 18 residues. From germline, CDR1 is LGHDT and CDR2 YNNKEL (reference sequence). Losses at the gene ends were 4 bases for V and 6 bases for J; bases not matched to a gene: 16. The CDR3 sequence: CASSLRYPQGASRNIQYF. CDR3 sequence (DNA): TGTGCCAGCAGCCTAAGATACCCACAGGGGGCTTCCAGAAACATTCAGTACTTC.